The 22 T cell receptor beta chains below come from one sample, sequenced in a study of T cell responses to AZD1222 COVID-19 vaccine. Libraries were prepared by immunoSEQ multiplex PCR; TCRdb keeps only in-frame clonotypes and omits some of them. The sample comprises more than 20,000 clones, around nine tenths of which are singletons, and roughly a third rests with the top ten. This specimen consisted of peripheral blood, obtained 28 days after the second AZD1222 dose. These receptor sequences come from an adult who received the AZD1222 COVID-19 vaccine.

This clone was seen once. V gene TRBV2 combines with J gene TRBJ1-2, with 7 bases fitting TRBD1. The CDR3 sequence is 13 residues long. J was trimmed by 4 bases and V by 8 bases; bases with no gene match: 7. Per the germline V gene, CDR1 is SNHLY and CDR2 is FYNNEI. CDR3 sequence reads: CASGTEDLYGYTF. The CDR3 DNA reads TGTGCCAGCGGGACAGAAGATCTCTATGGCTACACCTTC.

The rearrangement uses TRBV21-1 and TRBJ2-2; the table's TRBD1 call for D was not verified on the DNA. TRBV21-1 is a recognized pseudogene. This CDR3 has 16 residues. In DNA form, the CDR3 reads TGTGCCAGCAGCAAATCGTCGACAGGGCTCACCGGGGAGCTGTTTTTT. Protein: CASSKSSTGLTGELFF.

The chain employs TRBV25-1 and TRBJ2-7; TRBD2 agrees at 8 bases. Germline values: CDR1 MGHDK, CDR2 SYGVNS. This CDR3 has 14 amino acids. V shed 6 bases and J 2 bases; nucleotides not matched to a gene: 6. The CDR3 sequence: CASRAGTRAYEQYF. In DNA form, the CDR3 reads TGTGCCAGCAGAGCCGGGACTAGGGCCTACGAGCAGTACTTC.

This clone was counted a single time. The chain combines TRBV9 with TRBJ2-2, with D unresolved. V was clipped by 6 bases and J by 4 bases, with 13 bases between them. CDR1 SGDLS and CDR2 YYNGEE come from the germline V gene. The CDR3 has 14 residues. Written as DNA, the CDR3 is TGTGCCAGCACCAAACTTAGTGGCACCGGGGAGCTGTTTTTT. It yields the protein CASTKLSGTGELFF.

There are a few counts of this clone. The chain uses TRBV7-9 and TRBJ2-2; 9 bases are a match to TRBD2. CDR1 is SEHNR, CDR2 FQNEAQ, per germline (reference sequence). This CDR3 region has 14 residues. Trimming took 6 bases from V and 8 from J; bases not matched to a gene: 7. The CDR3 is CASREIAGEGELFF. CDR3 sequence (DNA): TGTGCCAGCAGAGAAATAGCGGGAGAGGGGGAGCTGTTTTTT.

The chain is built from TRBV11-2 and TRBJ1-3; 8 positions match TRBD1. The V gene end was trimmed by 2 bases and the J gene end by 4 bases; junction bases not matched to a gene: 10. This CDR3 spans 17 amino acids. Germline V gene lookup returns CDR1 SGHAT and CDR2 FQNNGV. The CDR3 DNA sequence: TGTGCCAGCAGCTTAAACGCGAACAGGGGGTCGGGAAACACCATATATTTT. Its translation is CASSLNANRGSGNTIYF.

The rearrangement uses TRBV15 and TRBJ1-3, with TRBD1 matching 8 bases. The CDR3 sequence is 15 residues long. V shed 3 bases and J 2 bases; nucleotides not matched to a gene: 3. CDR1 and CDR2 from the germline V gene are LNHNV and YYDKDF (reference sequence). The DNA of the CDR3 is TGTGCCACCAGCAGTGACAGGGGAACTGGAAACACCATATATTTT. It translates to CATSSDRGTGNTIYF.

The chain combines TRBV30 with TRBJ1-5, with TRBD1 identical over 7 bases. CDR1 is GTSNPN, CDR2 SVGIG, per germline (reference sequence). The CDR3 totals 15 residues. V shed 2 bases and J 4 bases; nucleotides not matched to a gene: 8. CDR3 loop: CAWSIAGTENQPQHF. DNA of the CDR3: TGTGCCTGGAGTATAGCCGGGACAGAGAATCAGCCCCAGCATTTT.

This chain's CDR3 is CASSRRGPLNTEAFF. CDR3 nucleotides: TGTGCCAGCAGCAGAAGGGGTCCCCTGAACACTGAAGCTTTCTTT. The chain couples TRBV5-6 to TRBJ1-1; TRBD1 might be the D (5 bases). The CDR3 runs to 15 residues. Germline V gives CDR1 SGHDT, CDR2 YYEEEE. Trimming stripped 4 bases from V and 0 bases from J, with 13 bases between.

The rearrangement joins TRBV15 to TRBJ2-1, with 11 bases fitting TRBD2. CDR1 LNHNV and CDR2 YYDKDF come from the germline V gene (reference sequence). With 0 bases clipped from V and 6 bases from J, the junction kept 4 bases outside the gene matches. This CDR3 has 16 amino acids. CDR3 sequence reads: CATSRDLSGRGNEQFF. As DNA, the CDR3 is TGTGCCACCAGCAGAGACCTTAGCGGGAGGGGCAATGAGCAGTTCTTC.

V is TRBV24-1 and J is TRBJ2-5, with 9 bases that match TRBD1. The CDR3 consists of 15 residues. V was pared by 4 bases and J by 1 base, with 3 bases of the junction left unmatched. The germline V gene encodes CDR1 KGHDR and CDR2 SFDVKD. The CDR3 loop is CATSDSQGAQETQYF. CDR3 sequence (DNA): TGTGCCACCAGTGACTCACAGGGGGCCCAAGAGACCCAGTACTTC.

J is TRBJ1-2 and V is TRBV7-2; 7 bases align to TRBD1. V lost 5 bases to trimming and J lost 2 bases; unmatched junction nucleotides: 2. Germline-derived CDR1 and CDR2 are SGHTA and FQGNSA. The CDR3 extends over 13 amino acids. The CDR3 loop reads CASSKGQNYGYTF. In DNA, the CDR3 is TGTGCCAGCAGCAAGGGACAGAACTATGGCTACACCTTC.

V is TRBV28 and J is TRBJ2-7; D possibly corresponds to TRBD2 (6 bases). The CDR3 loop spans 15 amino acids. V lost 4 bases, J lost 2 bases, and 15 bases lay in between. Germline CDR1 reads MDHEN; CDR2 reads SYDVKM. For the CDR3, the DNA is TGTGCCAGCAGTTCCCCGGGAGTGGCGCCCTACGAGCAGTACTTC. Amino acid sequence: CASSSPGVAPYEQYF.

This rearrangement joins TRBV2 to TRBJ2-6; 8 bases align to TRBD1. The ends lost 4 bases at V and 2 bases at J; junction bases unmatched: 1. CDR3 size: 15 residues. Germline values: CDR1 SNHLY, CDR2 FYNNEI. CDR3 residues: CASSAQGAGANVLTF. The CDR3 DNA reads as TGTGCCAGCAGTGCACAGGGGGCTGGGGCCAACGTCCTGACTTTC.

V usage is TRBV5-1 and J usage is TRBJ2-1; D not resolved. The CDR3 length is 12 residues. The germline CDR1 and CDR2 sequences are SGHRS and YFSETQ. Trimming took off 1 base at V and 8 bases at J, with 7 bases between the two ends. For the CDR3, the DNA is TGCGCCAGCAGCTTGCAAGTCCATGAGCAGTTCTTC. Protein product: CASSLQVHEQFF.

In its sample, this clone was seen once. The V gene is TRBV5-4, the J gene TRBJ2-1; 8 nucleotides agree with TRBD2. Germline V CDR1 and CDR2: SGHNT, YYREEE (reference sequence). V dropped 1 base and J dropped 4; count of bases not matched to a gene: 7. The CDR3 length is 16 residues. CDR3 sequence reads: CASSLSPTSAYNEQFF. In DNA form, the CDR3 reads TGTGCCAGCAGCTTGTCCCCGACTAGCGCTTACAATGAGCAGTTCTTC.

The chain uses TRBV28 and TRBJ2-5; 10 bases are a match to TRBD2. CDR3 length: 17 residues. The ends lost 6 bases at V and 5 bases at J; junction bases unmatched: 15. Germline CDR1 is MDHEN and CDR2 is SYDVKM. The CDR3 is CASSLRTSGRTGETQYF. CDR3 DNA sequence: TGTGCCAGCAGCCTACGGACTAGCGGAAGGACAGGCGAGACCCAGTACTTC.

The rearrangement joins TRBV7-3 to TRBJ2-1; 9 positions agree with TRBD1. V was clipped by 5 bases and J by 8 bases; unmatched bases: 10. CDR1 is SGHTA and CDR2 is FQGTGA in the germline V gene. This CDR3 is built from 15 residues. The CDR3 here is CASSPDRGGFDEQFF. DNA of the CDR3: TGTGCCAGCAGCCCCGACAGGGGGGGTTTCGATGAGCAGTTCTTC.

The genes are TRBV7-8 and TRBJ2-1, with D uncertain. The CDR3 contains 14 residues. The germline V gene has CDR1 SGHVS and CDR2 FQNEAQ. Trimming took off 7 bases at V and 2 bases at J, with 12 bases between the two ends. CDR3 amino acids: CASNALGAYNEQFF. The CDR3 coding sequence is TGTGCCAGCAACGCCCTTGGTGCCTACAATGAGCAGTTCTTC.

The chain combines TRBV30 with TRBJ2-5; D gene ambiguous. V lost 2 bases and J lost 5, with 9 bases in between. The CDR3 is 12 amino acids. Germline assignment: CDR1 GTSNPN and CDR2 SVGIG (reference sequence). The CDR3 DNA follows: TGTGCCTGGAGTCCACAGAGGGAGACCCAGTACTTC. Residues: CAWSPQRETQYF.

The chain joins TRBV11-2 to TRBJ1-1; maybe TRBD1 (5 bases). Trimming cost V 2 bases and J 6 bases, with 10 bases left between them. The CDR3 is 13 amino acids. Germline CDR1 SGHAT, CDR2 FQNNGV. In DNA form, the CDR3 reads TGTGCCAGCAGCTTATCAGGGATCGCTGAAGCTTTCTTT. The encoded protein is CASSLSGIAEAFF.

The V call is TRBV12-5, the J call TRBJ2-1; TRBD2 matches 16 bases. Germline V gene lookup returns CDR1 LGHNT and CDR2 FRNRAP. After removal of 3 bases from V and 5 bases from J, the junction contained 19 bases not matched to a gene. The CDR3 contains 22 residues. The CDR3 loop is CASGFRPLPGLAGGRGNNEQFF. For the CDR3, the DNA is TGTGCTAGTGGTTTTAGGCCCCTCCCGGGACTAGCGGGAGGGAGGGGAAACAATGAGCAGTTCTTC.